This section outlines one T cell receptor (beta chain) sequence together with its context. Sequencing used immunoSEQ multiplex PCR; TCRdb keeps in-frame clones, though not all of them. The table lists more than 20,000 clones, roughly four fifths of them singletons. The data are from a study of preoperative IRX-2 immunotherapy in early breast cancer. Treatment specified: preoperative locoregional IRX-2 cytokine immunotherapy. Samples came from a phase Ib trial of preoperative locoregional IRX-2 cytokine immunotherapy. This specimen consisted of lymph node tissue, obtained after IRX-2 immunotherapy. This TCR was recovered from a human donor with breast cancer.

For the CDR3, the DNA is TGTGCCAGCATCCAGGGTGGGGGCAGGGATAGCACAGATACGCAGTATTTT. Encoded protein: CASIQGGGRDSTDTQYF. The gene calls are TRBV28 and TRBJ2-3, with a tentative D call TRBD1 (6 bases). The V gene's germline CDR1 is MDHEN and CDR2 SYDVKM. The CDR3 has 17 amino acids. V lost 7 bases to trimming and J lost 0 bases, with 20 bases between them.